This T cell receptor (beta chain) comes out of a study of early T cells in non-severe SARS-CoV-2 infection. Points from the study as a whole: The matching step, a VDJdb search, favored anti-spike CD8 responses and missed private and CD4 specificities.

Individual cDNA molecules received unique molecular identifiers during library preparation. TCRdb passed the 5' RACE reads through MiXCR, listing each CDR3 protein once. The sample shows roughly 30,000 distinct CDR3 sequences, around 5% of them seen only once. In this sample, this clonotype turned up a few times. Its cognate antigen is unknown. The sequenced sample consisted of whole blood. The TCR comes from an adult who was a healthcare worker with PCR-confirmed SARS-CoV-2 infection or an uninfected control (not recorded which).

CDR3 nucleotides: TGCGCCAGCAGCTACGACGGACAGGGAAAAAACATTCAGTACTTC. It is translated as CASSYDGQGKNIQYF. This chain uses TRBV5-1 with TRBJ2-4; 8 bases agree with TRBD1. Germline values: CDR1 SGHRS, CDR2 YFSETQ. Trimming cost V 3 bases and J 4 bases; bases outside gene matches: 6. This CDR3 comprises 15 residues.